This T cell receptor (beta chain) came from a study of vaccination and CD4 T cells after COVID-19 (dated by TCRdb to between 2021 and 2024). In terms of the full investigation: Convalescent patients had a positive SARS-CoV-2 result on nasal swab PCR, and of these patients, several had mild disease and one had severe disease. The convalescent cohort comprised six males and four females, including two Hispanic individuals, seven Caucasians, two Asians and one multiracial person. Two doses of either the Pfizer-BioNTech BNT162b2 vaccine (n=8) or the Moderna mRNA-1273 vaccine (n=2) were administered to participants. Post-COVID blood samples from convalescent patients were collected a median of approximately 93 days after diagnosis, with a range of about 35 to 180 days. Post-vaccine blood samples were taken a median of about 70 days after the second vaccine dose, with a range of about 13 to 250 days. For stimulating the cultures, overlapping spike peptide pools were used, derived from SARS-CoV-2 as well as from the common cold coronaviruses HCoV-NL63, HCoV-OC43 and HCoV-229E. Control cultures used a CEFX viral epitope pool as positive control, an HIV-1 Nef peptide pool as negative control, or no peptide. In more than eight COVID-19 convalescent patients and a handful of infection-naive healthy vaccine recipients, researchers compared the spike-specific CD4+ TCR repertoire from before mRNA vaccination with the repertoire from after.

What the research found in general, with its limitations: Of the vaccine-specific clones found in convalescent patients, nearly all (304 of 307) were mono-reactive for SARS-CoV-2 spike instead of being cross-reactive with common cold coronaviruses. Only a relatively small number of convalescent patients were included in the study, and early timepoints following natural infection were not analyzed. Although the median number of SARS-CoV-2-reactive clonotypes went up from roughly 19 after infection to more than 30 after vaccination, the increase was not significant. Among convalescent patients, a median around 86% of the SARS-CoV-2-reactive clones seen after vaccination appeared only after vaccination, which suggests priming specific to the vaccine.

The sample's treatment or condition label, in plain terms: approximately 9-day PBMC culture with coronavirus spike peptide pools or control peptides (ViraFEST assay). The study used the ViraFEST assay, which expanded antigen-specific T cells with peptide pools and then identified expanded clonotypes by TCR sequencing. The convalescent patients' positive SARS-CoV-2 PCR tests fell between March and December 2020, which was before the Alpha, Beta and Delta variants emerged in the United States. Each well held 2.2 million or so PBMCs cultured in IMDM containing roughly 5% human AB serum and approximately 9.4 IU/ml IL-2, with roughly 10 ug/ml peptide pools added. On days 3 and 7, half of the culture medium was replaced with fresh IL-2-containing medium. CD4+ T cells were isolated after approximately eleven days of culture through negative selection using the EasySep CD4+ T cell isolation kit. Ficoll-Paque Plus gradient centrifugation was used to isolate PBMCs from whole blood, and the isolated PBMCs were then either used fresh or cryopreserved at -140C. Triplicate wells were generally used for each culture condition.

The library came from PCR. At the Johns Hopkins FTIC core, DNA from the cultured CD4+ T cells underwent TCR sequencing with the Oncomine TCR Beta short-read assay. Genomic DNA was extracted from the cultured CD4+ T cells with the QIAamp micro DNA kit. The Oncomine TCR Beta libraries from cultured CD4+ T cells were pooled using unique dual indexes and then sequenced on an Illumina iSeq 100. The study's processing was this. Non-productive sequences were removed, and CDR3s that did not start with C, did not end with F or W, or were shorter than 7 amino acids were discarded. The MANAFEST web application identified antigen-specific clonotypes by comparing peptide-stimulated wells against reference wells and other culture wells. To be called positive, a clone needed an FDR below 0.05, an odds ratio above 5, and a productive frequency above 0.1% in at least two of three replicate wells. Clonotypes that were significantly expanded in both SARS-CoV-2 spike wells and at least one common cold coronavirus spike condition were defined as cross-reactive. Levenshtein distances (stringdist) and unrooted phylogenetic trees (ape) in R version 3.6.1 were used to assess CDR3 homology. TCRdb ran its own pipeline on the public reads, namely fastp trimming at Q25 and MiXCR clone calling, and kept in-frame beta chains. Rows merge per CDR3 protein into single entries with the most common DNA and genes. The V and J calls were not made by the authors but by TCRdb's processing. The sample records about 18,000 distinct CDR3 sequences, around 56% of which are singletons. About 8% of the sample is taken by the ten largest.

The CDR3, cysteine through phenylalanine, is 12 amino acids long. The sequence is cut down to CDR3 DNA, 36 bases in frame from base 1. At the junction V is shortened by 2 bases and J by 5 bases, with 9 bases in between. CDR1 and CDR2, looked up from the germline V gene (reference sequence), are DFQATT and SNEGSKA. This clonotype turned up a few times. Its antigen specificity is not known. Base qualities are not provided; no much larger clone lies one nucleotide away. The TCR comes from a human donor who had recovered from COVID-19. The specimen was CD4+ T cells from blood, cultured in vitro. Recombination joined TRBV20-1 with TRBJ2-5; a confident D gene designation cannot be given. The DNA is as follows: TGCAGTGCTAGACCACCAAGGGAGACCCAGTACTTC. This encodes CSARPPRETQYF.